This T cell receptor (beta chain) originates from a study of blood T cell repertoires in COVID-19. Study context: The United States, Italy and Spain provided the acute and convalescent COVID-19 samples. PBMCs, B-cell-depleted T cells, or T cells were the source of the cDNA or gDNA that made up the material.

A single count supports this clone. Germline-derived CDR1 and CDR2 are LNHDA and SQIVND (reference sequence). There are 15 residues in the CDR3. The V and J ends lost 6 bases and 4 bases, in that order; junction bases with no gene match: 8. Authors' methods: Nucleated cell number was recorded as an estimate derived from reference gene primer amplification. Sequencing was performed with immunoSEQ multiplex PCR; in TCRdb, only in-frame clones are kept and a portion is missing. The V and J calls and the clone size are those of that table, but D and trimming were determined from the DNA. The repertoire holds 180,000 or so clones, 80% to 90% seen once, with about 8.2% in the top ten.

This receptor was obtained from a man between 60 and 75 years old with acute or convalescent COVID-19. Sequenced sample: peripheral blood. J is TRBJ1-2 and V is TRBV19, with 10 bases that match TRBD1. DNA for the CDR3: TGTGCCAGTAGCGTAACCGGGACAGGGGCCTATGGCTACACCTTC. Encoded protein: CASSVTGTGAYGYTF.